This TCR beta chain is drawn from a study of blood T cell repertoires in COVID-19. Study context: The cDNA or gDNA used as material had been derived from T cells, B-cell-depleted T cells, or PBMCs.

Germline CDR1 is KGHDR and CDR2 is SFDVKD. V lost 4 bases, J lost 10 bases, and 11 bases stayed unmatched. CDR3 length equals 14 residues. In the original processing: Estimation of nucleated cell counts was performed using reference gene primer amplification. Method: immunoSEQ multiplex PCR; TCRdb's copy keeps in-frame clones and lacks some. V and J calls and clone size are as listed in that table; D and trimming were resolved from the DNA. The sample carries some 240,000 clones, 75% to 90% recorded once. The sequence came from a woman aged 65 to 85 with COVID-19, enrolled during active disease. The material sequenced was peripheral blood. This chain uses TRBV24-1 with TRBJ1-1, with 7 bases identical to TRBD1. CDR3 region: CATSDLIQGRGAFF. The CDR3, as DNA: TGTGCCACCAGTGACCTTATACAGGGGCGCGGAGCTTTCTTT.